The entry below describes one T cell receptor (beta chain). PCR was performed using 60 Vbeta and 13 Jbeta primers. Some clones are missing from TCRdb's copy, which holds only in-frame ones; the method was immunoSEQ multiplex PCR. The sample lists about 200,000 clones, about 77% occurring once. Trimming took 1 base from V and 4 from J, leaving 10 bases between them. The CDR3 loop spans 14 amino acids. Germline V lookup: CDR1 MGHRA, CDR2 YSYEKL. The data belong to a study of cytomegalovirus exposure and HLA in healthy donors. The chain employs TRBV4-1 and TRBJ1-1; D not resolved. Sequenced sample: PBMCs. The TCR sequence derives from a woman aged 25 to 39 in good health and CMV-seronegative. CDR3 bases: TGCGCCAGCAGCCAAGCCGGGTCGGGCACTGAAGCTTTCTTT. This codes for CASSQAGSGTEAFF.